One and the same sample provided the 30 T cell receptor beta chains below, sequenced in a study of blood T cell repertoires in COVID-19. TCRdb keeps only in-frame clones here, not all; method: immunoSEQ multiplex PCR. The sample holds over 130,000 clones, roughly 84% seen once. The sequencing input was peripheral blood. These receptors were collected from a man aged 25 to 40 with COVID-19, enrolled during active disease.

This chain connects TRBV24-1 to TRBJ2-2; TRBD1 matches 10 bases. Trimming took 3 bases from V and 5 from J; bases not matched to a gene: 5. The CDR3 totals 16 residues. CDR1 is KGHDR and CDR2 is SFDVKD in the germline V gene. The CDR3 coding sequence is TGTGCCACCAGTGATCCGGGGACAGGGGAGACCGGGGAGCTGTTTTTT. Translating gives CATSDPGTGETGELFF.

This clone was counted ten times or more. This chain links TRBV4-1 with TRBJ1-6; 11 nucleotides agree with TRBD1. V trimming: 1 base; J trimming: 14 bases; junction bases outside the gene matches: 7. CDR3 length equals 15 residues. Germline V gene lookup returns CDR1 MGHRA and CDR2 YSYEKL. The CDR3 coding sequence is TGCGCCAGCAGCCAAGCCGGGACAGGGGGAGAGACCCTCCACTTT. Translated: CASSQAGTGGETLHF.

This chain joins TRBV20-1 and TRBJ2-5; D not certain. CDR1 and CDR2 from the germline V gene are DFQATT and SNEGSKA (reference sequence). The V end lost 3 bases, the J end lost 2 bases, and 7 bases lay between the germline ends. The CDR3 has 12 residues. The CDR3 nucleotides are TGCAGTGCTAGTGCCAGGCAAGAGACCCAGTACTTC. This translates into CSASARQETQYF.

This clone appeared once. CDR3 in DNA: TGCGCCAGCAGCGAGACAACAGGGGGCGGGGATACGCAGTATTTT. Encoded protein: CASSETTGGGDTQYF. V and J are TRBV5-1 and TRBJ2-3; 9 bases fit TRBD1. Germline V gene data show CDR1 as SGHRS and CDR2 as YFSETQ. This CDR3 comprises 15 residues. V shed 4 bases, J shed 6 bases, and the junction held 9 bases outside the gene matches.

The chain is built from TRBV19 and TRBJ1-5; TRBD1 matches 7 bases. The CDR3 totals 15 residues. V gave up 6 bases and J gave up 0 bases; unmatched junction bases: 5. CDR1 and CDR2 (germline): LNHDA, SQIVND (reference sequence). CDR3 sequence reads: CASSPQGDSNQPQHF. CDR3 nucleotide sequence: TGTGCCAGTAGCCCCCAGGGGGATAGCAATCAGCCCCAGCATTTT.

This clone was picked up a small number of times. The V call is TRBV9, the J call TRBJ2-5, with a weak D call TRBD2 (6 bases). The V gene's germline CDR1 is SGDLS and CDR2 YYNGEE. Trimming removed 4 bases from V and 2 bases from J, with 15 bases in between. This CDR3 spans 15 amino acids. CDR3 bases: TGTGCCAGCAGCCCGGATTTAGCGGAGCAAGAGACCCAGTACTTC. It codes for CASSPDLAEQETQYF.

The genes are TRBV7-2 and TRBJ1-1, with 9 bases identical to TRBD1. Trimming at V came to 5 bases and at J to 4 bases, leaving 11 bases not matched to a gene. The CDR3 runs to 16 residues. Germline CDR1 reads SGHTA; CDR2 reads FQGNSA. In DNA form, the CDR3 reads TGTGCCAGCAGCGGGACAGGGAACTCAAGGCCCACTGAAGCTTTCTTT. Residues: CASSGTGNSRPTEAFF.

The gene calls are TRBV7-3 and TRBJ2-7, with a tentative D call TRBD2 (5 bases). The length of the CDR3 is 13 residues. Trimming stripped 1 base from V and 4 bases from J, with 8 bases between. Germline-derived CDR1 and CDR2 are SGHTA and FQGTGA. The CDR3 region is CASSLNPGYEQYF. DNA for the CDR3: TGTGCCAGCAGCTTAAACCCGGGGTACGAGCAGTACTTC.

V gene TRBV18 combines with J gene TRBJ1-2; 8 nucleotides line up with TRBD1. CDR1 and CDR2 from the germline V gene are KGHSH and LQKENI. CDR3 length: 17 residues. V was pared by 3 bases and J by 1 base, with 10 bases of the junction left unmatched. The CDR3: CASSPNFGTGGNYGYTF. The CDR3 bases are TGTGCCAGCTCACCTAACTTTGGGACAGGCGGTAACTATGGCTACACCTTC.

This chain links TRBV6-5 with TRBJ2-7; 12 bases agree with TRBD2. The length of the CDR3 is 15 residues. Germline trimming cut 5 bases from V and 4 bases from J; bases unmatched to any gene: 6. CDR1 and CDR2 from the germline V gene are MNHEY and SVGAGI. The CDR3 spells CASSLTSGRKYEQYF. The DNA for the CDR3 is TGTGCCAGCAGTCTGACTAGCGGGAGAAAGTACGAGCAGTACTTC.

This chain connects TRBV30 to TRBJ2-7; TRBD2 is a possible D gene (7 bases). V dropped 4 bases and J dropped 4 bases, with 17 bases sitting between them. The germline V gene encodes CDR1 GTSNPN and CDR2 SVGIG (reference sequence). The CDR3 extends over 14 amino acids. The CDR3 reads CAWTRKGGGYEQYF. CDR3 nucleotides: TGTGCCTGGACCAGGAAAGGGGGGGGGTACGAGCAGTACTTC. Together with reference TRBV30 and TRBJ2-7, the CDR3 gives the full variable domain: SQTIHQWPATLVQPVGSPLSLECTVEGTSNPNLYWYRQAAGRGLQLLFYSVGIGQISSEVPQNLSASRPQDRQFILSSKKLLLSDSGFYLCAWTRKGGGYEQYFGPGTRLTVT.

The chain uses TRBV11-2 and TRBJ2-2, with 7 bases lining up with TRBD2. This CDR3 has 16 amino acids. V gave up 4 bases and J gave up 2 bases; unmatched junction bases: 7. Germline CDR1 SGHAT, CDR2 FQNNGV. CDR3 sequence: CASSSGLGFNTGELFF. As DNA, the CDR3 is TGTGCCAGCAGCTCCGGACTAGGATTCAACACCGGGGAGCTGTTTTTT.

The chain recombines TRBV11-2 with TRBJ2-7; no clear D. V lost 5 bases, J lost 3 bases, and 14 bases lay in between. This CDR3 spans 14 amino acids. Germline-derived CDR1 and CDR2 are SGHAT and FQNNGV. The CDR3 DNA reads TGTGCCAGCAGCCCTTTGGCGGCAGACTACGAGCAGTACTTC. Translating it yields CASSPLAADYEQYF.

The chain employs TRBV7-7 and TRBJ2-1; 8 bases map to TRBD1. Germline CDR1 reads SSHAT; CDR2 reads FNYEAQ (reference sequence). CDR3 length: 13 amino acids. The CDR3 loop reads CASAGQEGHEQFF. CDR3 bases: TGTGCTAGCGCGGGACAGGAAGGACATGAGCAGTTCTTC.

This chain uses TRBV27 with TRBJ2-5; possible D gene TRBD2, 6 bases. In germline, CDR1 is MNHEY, CDR2 SMNVEV (reference sequence). The V end was cut by 6 bases, the J end by 1 base, with 15 bases between. This CDR3 contains 15 residues. In DNA, the CDR3 is TGTGCCAGCAGCGGGACCCAGGAGGGCCAAGAGACCCAGTACTTC. Translation: CASSGTQEGQETQYF.

The chain carries TRBV19 and TRBJ1-5; D not resolved. Germline V gene data show CDR1 as LNHDA and CDR2 as SQIVND (reference sequence). The V end lost 6 bases, the J end lost 0 bases, and 12 bases lay between the germline ends. The CDR3 spans 15 residues. The DNA for the CDR3 is TGTGCCAGTAGAAGGAGCCGCGATAGCAATCAGCCCCAGCATTTT. This codes for CASRRSRDSNQPQHF.

V gene TRBV5-6 combines with J gene TRBJ1-2, with a tentative D call TRBD1 (5 bases). Germline CDR1 SGHDT, CDR2 YYEEEE. Trimming removed 0 bases from V and 6 bases from J, with 18 bases in between. The CDR3 sequence is 16 residues long. CDR3 sequence (DNA): TGTGCCAGCAGCTTGGTAGGCACAGGCCGAAAAAATGGCTACACCTTC. Its protein is CASSLVGTGRKNGYTF.

This sequence joins TRBV27 and TRBJ2-7; 9 bases are shared with TRBD1. The CDR3 has 14 amino acids. CDR1 is MNHEY and CDR2 is SMNVEV in the germline V gene (reference sequence). The V segment lost 2 bases and the J segment 3 bases; nucleotides outside the gene matches: 2. CDR3 protein: CASSLKGQGYEQYF. The CDR3 DNA is TGTGCCAGCAGTTTAAAGGGACAGGGCTACGAGCAGTACTTC.

The chain is built from TRBV19 and TRBJ2-1; D might be TRBD2 (6 bases). This CDR3 is built from 15 residues. Germline V CDR1 and CDR2: LNHDA, SQIVND (reference sequence). The germline V and J ends were trimmed by 3 bases and 4 bases, with 13 bases remaining between them. CDR3 residues: CASSIPGGSYNEQFF. DNA of the CDR3: TGTGCCAGTAGTATTCCCGGGGGTAGTTACAATGAGCAGTTCTTC.

V is TRBV6-5 and J is TRBJ2-5; 15 positions agree with TRBD2. CDR1 and CDR2 from the germline V gene are MNHEY and SVGAGI. This CDR3 region has 15 residues. V was clipped by 7 bases and J by 7 bases; unmatched bases: 7. CDR3 protein: CASIGTSGRYGTQYF. The CDR3 DNA reads as TGTGCCAGCATTGGGACTAGCGGGAGGTACGGGACCCAGTACTTC.

The rearrangement uses TRBV11-2 and TRBJ2-3; D possibly corresponds to TRBD2 (5 bases). CDR1 SGHAT and CDR2 FQNNGV come from the germline V gene. This CDR3 contains 15 residues. V was shortened by 5 bases and J by 2 bases, with 14 bases between the two germline ends. This CDR3 reads CASSRSRGPTDTQYF. Written as DNA, the CDR3 is TGTGCCAGCAGCCGCTCTCGAGGGCCCACAGATACGCAGTATTTT.

The CDR3 region is CASSSSLPVAANYGYTF. The CDR3 bases are TGTGCCAGCAGTTCCTCCCTCCCAGTGGCGGCTAACTATGGCTACACCTTC. The gene calls are TRBV6-2 or TRBV6-3 and TRBJ1-2; D unresolved. The germline CDR1 and CDR2 sequences are MNHEY and SVGEGT. V lost 4 bases to trimming and J lost 0 bases, with 18 bases between them. This CDR3 has 17 amino acids.

The CDR3: CASSYDPGQGAHRTQYF. The DNA of the CDR3 is TGTGCCAGCAGTTACGACCCGGGACAGGGGGCCCATAGGACCCAGTACTTC. The chain carries TRBV6-2 or TRBV6-3 and TRBJ2-5; 12 bases are a match to TRBD1. Germline CDR1 reads MNHEY; CDR2 reads SVGEGT. The CDR3 has 17 residues. Trimming cost V 2 bases and J 7 bases; bases outside gene matches: 11.

This chain joins TRBV4-2 and TRBJ1-2; D is uncertain. Between the trimmed V and J ends, which lost 6 bases and 3 bases, there was a span of 14 bases. CDR1 and CDR2 (germline): LGHNA, YNFKEQ. The CDR3 extends over 14 amino acids. CDR3 in DNA: TGTGCCAGCAGGCTAGAAGGCCGCGACTATGGCTACACCTTC. It yields the protein CASRLEGRDYGYTF.

The chain uses TRBV28 and TRBJ1-4; D is unresolved. Germline lookup yields CDR1 MDHEN and CDR2 SYDVKM. There are 13 residues in the CDR3. With 4 bases removed from V and 4 bases from J, the gap between germline ends came to 7 bases. The CDR3 DNA sequence: TGTGCCAGCAGTTCCCGGTATAATGAAAAACTGTTTTTT. The encoded protein is CASSSRYNEKLFF.

This clone has just a few counts. J is TRBJ2-7 and V is TRBV28; a possible D gene is TRBD1 (5 bases). The V and J ends lost 3 bases and 8 bases respectively, with 5 bases between them. The length of the CDR3 is 10 residues. Per the germline V gene, CDR1 is MDHEN and CDR2 is SYDVKM. The CDR3 nucleotides are TGTGCCAGCAGTTTGGGGCAGCAGTACTTC. This translates into CASSLGQQYF.

The chain has TRBV30 and TRBJ2-7; D call uncertain. Trimming removed 3 bases at V and 7 bases at J, with 13 bases between. This CDR3 comprises 12 residues. Germline V gene lookup returns CDR1 GTSNPN and CDR2 SVGIG (reference sequence). The CDR3 is CAWSAGSWEQYF. CDR3 sequence (DNA): TGTGCCTGGAGCGCAGGTTCGTGGGAGCAGTACTTC.

The chain recombines TRBV27 with TRBJ2-7, with D hard to call. The CDR3 contains 14 residues. Germline CDR1 and CDR2: MNHEY and SMNVEV (reference sequence). The V end lost 10 bases, the J end lost 1 base, and 17 bases lay between the germline ends. The CDR3, as DNA: TGTGCCACCTCCGCAGACTCACTATCCTACGAGCAGTACTTC. Translation gives CATSADSLSYEQYF.

The chain links TRBV3-1 (or the pseudogene TRBV3-2) to TRBJ2-2; perhaps TRBD2 as D (5 bases). CDR1 LGHDT and CDR2 YNNKEL come from the germline V gene (reference sequence). V dropped 6 bases and J dropped 3 bases, with 14 bases sitting between them. This CDR3 is 15 amino acids long. CDR3 nucleotides: TGTGCCAGCAGTCAGGCGAGGGCTCACACCGGGGAGCTGTTTTTT. Translation gives CASSQARAHTGELFF.

The chain couples TRBV7-2 to TRBJ2-7; 15 bases match TRBD2. J was trimmed by 4 bases and V by 5 bases; bases with no gene match: 3. Germline V CDR1 and CDR2: SGHTA, FQGNSA. CDR3 size: 15 residues. The CDR3 region has the DNA TGTGCCAGCAGCCCGGGGACTAGCGGGAGGTACGAGCAGTACTTC. Its translation is CASSPGTSGRYEQYF. Filled out from reference TRBV7-2 and TRBJ2-7, the complete variable domain reads GAGVSQSPSNKVTEKGKDVELRCDPISGHTALYWYRQSLGQGLEFLIYFQGNSAPDKSGLPSDRFSAERTGGSVSTLTIQRTQQEDSAVYLCASSPGTSGRYEQYFGPGTRLTVT.